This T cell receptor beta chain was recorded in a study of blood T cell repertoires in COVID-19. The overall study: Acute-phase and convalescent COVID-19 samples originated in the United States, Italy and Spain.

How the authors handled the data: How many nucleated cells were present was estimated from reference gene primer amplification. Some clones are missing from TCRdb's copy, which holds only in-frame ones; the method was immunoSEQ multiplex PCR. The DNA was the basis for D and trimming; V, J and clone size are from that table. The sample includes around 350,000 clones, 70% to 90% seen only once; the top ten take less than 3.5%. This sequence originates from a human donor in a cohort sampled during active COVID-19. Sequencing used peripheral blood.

The CDR3 sequence is CASSFRDRGFMNSPLHF. DNA of the CDR3: TGTGCCAGTAGTTTCCGGGACAGGGGGTTTATGAATTCACCCCTCCACTTT. The chain carries TRBV19 and TRBJ1-6; 11 bases fit TRBD1. Germline V CDR1 and CDR2: LNHDA, SQIVND (reference sequence). V gave up 5 bases and J gave up 7 bases; unmatched junction bases: 10. CDR3 size: 17 residues.